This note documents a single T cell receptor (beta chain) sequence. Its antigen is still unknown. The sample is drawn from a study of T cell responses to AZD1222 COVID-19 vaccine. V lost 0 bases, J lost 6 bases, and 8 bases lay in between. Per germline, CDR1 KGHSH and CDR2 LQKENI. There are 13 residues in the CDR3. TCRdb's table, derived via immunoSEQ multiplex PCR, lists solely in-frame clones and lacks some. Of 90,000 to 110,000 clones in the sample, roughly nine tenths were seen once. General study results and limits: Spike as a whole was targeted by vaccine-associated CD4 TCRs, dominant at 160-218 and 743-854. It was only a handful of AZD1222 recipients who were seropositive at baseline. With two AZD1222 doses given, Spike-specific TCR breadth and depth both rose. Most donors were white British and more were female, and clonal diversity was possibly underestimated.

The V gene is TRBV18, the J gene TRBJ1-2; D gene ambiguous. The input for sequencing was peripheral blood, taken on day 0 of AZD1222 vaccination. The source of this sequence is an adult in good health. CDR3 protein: CASSPPNTNGYTF. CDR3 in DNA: TGTGCCAGCTCACCACCCAACACAAATGGCTACACCTTC.